These 25 T cell receptor beta chains were sequenced from one sample in a study of blood T cell repertoires in COVID-19 (dated by TCRdb to the early 2020s). Receptors were amplified or captured by the immunoSEQ multiplex PCR assay. This immuneACCESS table, as held by TCRdb, lists in-frame sequences with V and J called but not all clones. Of the missing ones, under half trace to an unresolved V gene in checked studies; the others have no known cause. The sample contains around 200,000 clones, around 78% of them found a single time. The top ten clones comprise 2.8% of the sample. The sequenced sample was peripheral blood. The receptors come from an elderly woman with active or convalescent COVID-19.

The gene calls are TRBV10-3 and TRBJ1-1, with D unclear. The CDR3 runs to 15 residues. The V gene lost 2 bases and the J gene lost 1 base, with 11 bases spanning the gap. Germline CDR1 reads ENHRY; CDR2 reads SYGVKD. The CDR3 loop reads CAISEKGVGNTEAFF. The CDR3 DNA reads as TGTGCCATCAGTGAGAAGGGAGTGGGGAACACTGAAGCTTTCTTT.

The chain is built from TRBV9 and TRBJ2-3, with D possibly matching TRBD2 (6 bases). The CDR3 sequence is 16 residues long. Germline assignment: CDR1 SGDLS and CDR2 YYNGEE. V lost 3 bases and J 5 bases, leaving 19 bases between the germline ends. The CDR3 DNA is TGTGCCAGCAGCGCCCACCACACTAGCTCCGGAGATACGCAGTATTTT. Protein product: CASSAHHTSSGDTQYF.

The CDR3 DNA reads as TGTGCCAGCAGTACGCCCGGTGACAGTATTACCGGGGAGCTGTTTTTT. This translates into CASSTPGDSITGELFF. This rearrangement joins TRBV28 to TRBJ2-2; possibly TRBD1 for D (5 bases). CDR1 is MDHEN and CDR2 is SYDVKM in the germline V gene. This CDR3 is built from 16 residues. The V and J ends lost 5 bases and 5 bases respectively, with 18 bases between them.

The CDR3 protein is CASSQDLGQTQYF. The CDR3 DNA sequence: TGCGCCAGCAGCCAAGATTTGGGGCAGACCCAGTACTTC. V gene TRBV4-1 combines with J gene TRBJ2-5, with D possibly matching TRBD1 (5 bases). The V end lost 0 bases, the J end lost 6 bases, and 8 bases lay between the germline ends. This CDR3 is built from 13 residues. The germline gives CDR1 MGHRA, CDR2 YSYEKL.

This chain links TRBV10-1 with TRBJ2-7; 7 nucleotides align to TRBD1. Looked up from germline, CDR1 is WNHNN and CDR2 is SYGVQD (reference sequence). Trimming took 5 bases from V and 4 from J; bases not matched to a gene: 11. The CDR3 is 15 amino acids. CDR3 sequence reads: CASSRQGSAVYEQYF. The CDR3, as DNA: TGCGCCAGCAGTAGACAGGGCTCCGCCGTTTACGAGCAGTACTTC.

This clone has just one count. V is TRBV28 and J is TRBJ2-2; D remains unclear. The CDR3 is 13 residues long. V was shortened by 2 bases and J by 9 bases, with 10 bases between the two germline ends. Germline values: CDR1 MDHEN, CDR2 SYDVKM. The CDR3 DNA reads TGTGCCAGCAGTTTAGAGGTGTTCCGGGAGCTGTTTTTT. Its translation: CASSLEVFRELFF. Full variable domain (outside the CDR3, taken from reference TRBV28 and TRBJ2-2): DVKVTQSSRYLVKRTGEKVFLECVQDMDHENMFWYRQDPGLGLRLIYFSYDVKMKEKGDIPEGYSVSREKKERFSLILESASTNQTSMYLCASSLEVFRELFFGEGSRLTVL.

The chain combines TRBV3-1 (or the pseudogene TRBV3-2) with TRBJ2-1; 9 bases match TRBD2. V trimming: 7 bases; J trimming: 6 bases; junction bases outside the gene matches: 10. Germline CDR1 reads LGHDT; CDR2 reads YNNKEL (reference sequence). The CDR3 loop spans 15 amino acids. The chain's CDR3 is CASTLSQRGVNEQFF. The CDR3 DNA sequence: TGTGCCAGCACGCTAAGTCAGCGGGGGGTCAATGAGCAGTTCTTC.

V gene TRBV28 combines with J gene TRBJ2-5, with D uncertain. CDR3 length: 14 amino acids. The V end lost 4 bases, the J end lost 4 bases, and 13 bases lay between the germline ends. The germline gives CDR1 MDHEN, CDR2 SYDVKM. CDR3 region: CASSSFRVRETQYF. The CDR3 DNA is TGTGCCAGCAGTTCGTTCCGGGTACGAGAGACCCAGTACTTC.

This clone has just a few counts. The V and J genes are TRBV12-5 and TRBJ1-2; the match to TRBD1 covers 8 bases. J was trimmed by 4 bases and V by 5 bases; bases with no gene match: 9. Per germline, CDR1 LGHNT and CDR2 FRNRAP. The CDR3 runs 15 residues. For the CDR3, the DNA is TGTGCTAGTGGTACCCGCCAGGGGGCTTCCTATGGCTACACCTTC. Its protein is CASGTRQGASYGYTF.

The chain has TRBV28 and TRBJ1-2, with 8 bases matching TRBD1. The CDR3 consists of 14 residues. Germline V CDR1 and CDR2: MDHEN, SYDVKM. The junction had 13 bases not matched to a gene; V was cut back by 6 bases and J by 10 bases. The CDR3 nucleotides read TGTGCCAGCAGGGATAGGACAGGGTACGGAGTCTACACCTTC. Protein sequence: CASRDRTGYGVYTF.

The rearrangement uses TRBV9 and TRBJ2-7, with 9 positions matching TRBD1. CDR1 SGDLS and CDR2 YYNGEE come from the germline V gene. With V trimmed by 0 bases and J by 3 bases, 1 base remained unmatched. CDR3 length: 14 residues. The CDR3 bases are TGTGCCAGCAGCGTAGGGGACAGGGACTACGAGCAGTACTTC. Translated, it gives CASSVGDRDYEQYF.

The V and J genes are TRBV27 and TRBJ2-2; the D gene is possibly TRBD2 (5 bases). Germline CDR1 MNHEY, CDR2 SMNVEV (reference sequence). The CDR3 is made up of 16 amino acids. V shed 3 bases and J shed 0 bases, with 11 bases lying between them. The CDR3 loop is CASSFSGTANTGELFF. CDR3 bases: TGTGCCAGCAGTTTTTCGGGAACCGCGAACACCGGGGAGCTGTTTTTT.

The table lists this clone with a count of one. The gene calls are TRBV5-1 and TRBJ1-4, with 11 bases identical to TRBD1. From germline, CDR1 is SGHRS and CDR2 YFSETQ. This CDR3 is built from 15 residues. V shed 4 bases, J shed 8 bases, and the junction held 7 bases outside the gene matches. The CDR3 region is CASSGQGAVYEKLFF. The CDR3 bases are TGCGCCAGCAGCGGACAGGGGGCGGTCTACGAAAAACTGTTTTTT.

This clone has only one observation. The chain carries TRBV3-1 (or the pseudogene TRBV3-2) and TRBJ2-5; TRBD2 matches 12 bases. Per the germline V gene, CDR1 is LGHDT and CDR2 is YNNKEL (reference sequence). Trimming at V came to 0 bases and at J to 5 bases, leaving 7 bases not matched to a gene. This CDR3 contains 17 residues. In DNA, the CDR3 is TGTGCCAGCAGCCAAGATCTTGGACTAGCGGGGCCGGAGACCCAGTACTTC. Amino acid sequence: CASSQDLGLAGPETQYF.

The rearrangement uses TRBV5-1 and TRBJ1-4; 7 bases fit TRBD1. The CDR3 has 16 amino acids. Germline assignment: CDR1 SGHRS and CDR2 YFSETQ. V was pared by 4 bases and J by 4 bases, with 10 bases of the junction left unmatched. CDR3 in amino acids: CASSGVPGQINEKLFF. CDR3 sequence (DNA): TGCGCCAGCAGCGGCGTCCCGGGACAGATTAATGAAAAACTGTTTTTT.

The chain carries TRBV3-1 (or the pseudogene TRBV3-2) and TRBJ1-5, with D tentatively TRBD1 (5 bases). The germline V gene encodes CDR1 LGHDT and CDR2 YNNKEL (reference sequence). The CDR3 is 18 amino acids. Trimming stripped 1 base from V and 2 bases from J, with 18 bases between. The CDR3 DNA follows: TGTGCCAGCAGCCAAGCGGGGACGGCCGGAGGGGGCAATCAGCCCCAGCATTTT. It codes for CASSQAGTAGGGNQPQHF.

In its sample, this clone was seen a few times. The chain couples TRBV28 to TRBJ2-7, with 9 bases aligning to TRBD1. The J segment lost 2 bases and the V segment lost 7 bases, leaving 6 bases of the junction unmatched. CDR3 length: 14 amino acids. The germline V gene encodes CDR1 MDHEN and CDR2 SYDVKM. In DNA form, the CDR3 reads TGTGCCAGCAAGTTGGACAGGGGCACCTACGAGCAGTACTTC. Translation: CASKLDRGTYEQYF.

The chain carries TRBV6-5 and TRBJ2-1, with 10 bases identical to TRBD2. Germline V gives CDR1 MNHEY, CDR2 SVGAGI. The CDR3 has 14 amino acids. After removal of 4 bases from V and 7 bases from J, the junction contained 4 bases not matched to a gene. The CDR3 is CASSSSGGGNEQFF. In DNA, the CDR3 is TGTGCCAGCAGTTCAAGCGGGGGGGGGAATGAGCAGTTCTTC.

This clone was recorded a few times. The rearrangement uses TRBV6-1 and TRBJ1-5; D is perhaps TRBD1 (5 bases). The ends were cut back, 3 bases at V and 3 bases at J, with 12 bases in the middle. Germline V gene data show CDR1 as MNHNS and CDR2 as SASEGT. The CDR3 consists of 15 residues. CDR3 bases: TGTGCCAGCAGTGACATTTACAGGCCCAATCAGCCCCAGCATTTT. It translates to CASSDIYRPNQPQHF.

This clone was detected a few times. The J gene is TRBJ2-7, the V gene TRBV7-2; 7 bases agree with TRBD1. This CDR3 region has 15 residues. V lost 5 bases to trimming and J lost 2 bases; unmatched junction nucleotides: 9. CDR1 and CDR2 from the germline V gene are SGHTA and FQGNSA. Written as DNA, the CDR3 is TGTGCCAGCAGCCCCGACAGGGTCCACACCTACGAGCAGTACTTC. Protein product: CASSPDRVHTYEQYF.

The chain recombines TRBV18 with TRBJ2-3; a possible D gene is TRBD1 (6 bases). CDR1 and CDR2 from the germline V gene are KGHSH and LQKENI. The CDR3 length is 15 residues. V lost 8 bases to trimming and J lost 0 bases, with 15 bases between them. The CDR3 nucleotides read TGTGCCAGCGCACGCCGGGACACAAGCACAGATACGCAGTATTTT. This encodes CASARRDTSTDTQYF. Full variable domain (remainder filled in from reference TRBV18 and TRBJ2-3): NAGVMQNPRHLVRRRGQEARLRCSPMKGHSHVYWYRQLPEEGLKFMVYLQKENIIDESGMPKERFSAEFPKEGPSILRIQQVVRGDSAAYFCASARRDTSTDTQYFGPGTRLTVL.

This chain joins TRBV15 and TRBJ2-1; D possibly corresponds to TRBD2 (5 bases). The germline CDR1 and CDR2 sequences are LNHNV and YYDKDF (reference sequence). V lost 0 bases and J lost 7, with 10 bases in between. There are 14 residues in the CDR3. CDR3 nucleotides: TGTGCCACCAGCAGAGATCTAGGGAGAAATGAGCAGTTCTTC. This codes for CATSRDLGRNEQFF.

The CDR3 loop reads CASRDRDIPNSPLHF. CDR3 in DNA: TGTGCCAGCAGAGACCGGGACATCCCAAATTCACCCCTCCACTTT. V gene TRBV2 combines with J gene TRBJ1-6; the D gene is possibly TRBD1 (6 bases). This CDR3 region has 15 residues. With 6 bases removed from V and 7 bases from J, the gap between germline ends came to 16 bases. Germline V gene sequence: CDR1 SNHLY, CDR2 FYNNEI.

In this sample, this clone turned up once. V and J are TRBV6-1 and TRBJ2-6; 7 bases are shared with TRBD1. The CDR3 sequence is 17 residues long. Germline CDR1 is MNHNS and CDR2 is SASEGT. V lost 4 bases and J lost 4; bases outside the gene matches: 10. The CDR3 region has the DNA TGTGCCAGCAGTGTCCGGGACAGCCTCTTAGGGGCCAACGTCCTGACTTTC. This codes for CASSVRDSLLGANVLTF.

The chain's CDR3 is CASSSRQGAYGELFF. In DNA, the CDR3 is TGTGCCAGCAGCTCAAGACAGGGGGCGTACGGGGAGCTGTTTTTT. The chain carries TRBV5-4 and TRBJ2-2, with TRBD1 matching 10 bases. There are 15 residues in the CDR3. Per the germline V gene, CDR1 is SGHNT and CDR2 is YYREEE (reference sequence). Trimming cost V 3 bases and J 7 bases; bases outside gene matches: 6. The whole variable domain, filled in from reference TRBV5-4 and TRBJ2-2, reads ETGVTQSPTHLIKTRGQQVTLRCSSQSGHNTVSWYQQALGQGPQFIFQYYREEENGRGNFPPRFSGLQFPNYSSELNVNALELDDSALYLCASSSRQGAYGELFFGEGSRLTVL.